The 9 T cell receptor beta chains below were found in one sample sequenced in a study of vaccination and CD4 T cells after COVID-19. These receptors are not linked to any known antigen. Sequencing of cultured CD4+ T cell DNA used the Oncomine TCR Beta short-read assay. MiXCR, applied by TCRdb to the PCR reads, yields one record per CDR3 protein. The sample shows approximately 18,000 distinct CDR3 sequences, under 30% of them seen only once. Stated treatment: approximately 9-day PBMC culture with coronavirus spike peptide pools or control peptides (ViraFEST assay). Sequences were obtained from cultured CD4+ T cells from blood. Receptors originate from a human donor with COVID-19.

J is TRBJ2-3 and V is TRBV7-3; TRBD2 matches 8 bases. CDR1 and CDR2 from the germline V gene are SGHTA and FQGTGA. The CDR3 consists of 14 residues. The V segment lost 5 bases and the J segment 5 bases; nucleotides outside the gene matches: 6. This CDR3 reads CASSVRGGIDTQYF. DNA for the CDR3: TGTGCCAGCAGCGTCCGGGGGGGCATAGATACGCAGTATTTT.

The gene calls are TRBV9 and TRBJ1-6; TRBD1 might be the D (5 bases). Germline-derived CDR1 and CDR2 are SGDLS and YYNGEE. CDR3 length: 14 residues. V gave up 2 bases and J gave up 10 bases, with 13 bases separating them. The CDR3 nucleotides are TGTGCCAGCAGCGTGAAACAGGAGTTATCACCCCTCCACTTT. This translates into CASSVKQELSPLHF. Complete variable domain (other parts from reference TRBV9 and TRBJ1-6): DSGVTQTPKHLITATGQRVTLRCSPRSGDLSVYWYQQSLDQGLQFLIQYYNGEERAKGNILERFSAQQFPDLHSELNLSSLELGDSALYFCASSVKQELSPLHFGNGTRLTVT.

The rearrangement joins TRBV5-5 to TRBJ2-3; 8 bases are a match to TRBD2. Trimming removed 0 bases from V and 0 bases from J; junction bases left unmatched: 3. Germline V CDR1 and CDR2: SGHKS, YYEKEE (reference sequence). This CDR3 has 16 residues. In DNA, the CDR3 is TGTGCCAGCAGCTTGGGGGCTAGCGGGAGCACAGATACGCAGTATTTT. It yields the protein CASSLGASGSTDTQYF.

The table lists this clonotype with a few counts. The rearrangement joins TRBV7-2 to TRBJ1-5; the D gene is possibly TRBD1 (6 bases). This CDR3 has 15 amino acids. Between the trimmed V and J ends, which lost 3 bases and 7 bases, there was a span of 16 bases. Germline values: CDR1 SGHTA, CDR2 FQGNSA. This CDR3 is CASSFDSRDMQPQHF. For the CDR3, the DNA is TGTGCCAGCAGCTTCGACTCCCGGGACATGCAGCCCCAGCATTTT.

This chain links TRBV7-9 with TRBJ1-2; no firm D call. The V gene lost 5 bases and the J gene lost 0 bases, with 10 bases spanning the gap. Germline-derived CDR1 and CDR2 are SEHNR and FQNEAQ (reference sequence). CDR3 size: 14 residues. CDR3 nucleotides: TGTGCCAGCAGCCTCCAGGCTTCTAACTATGGCTACACCTTC. It translates to CASSLQASNYGYTF.

CDR3 amino acids: CASSMGRPSSYNEQFF. CDR3 sequence (DNA): TGTGCCAGTAGTATGGGCCGGCCAAGCTCCTACAATGAGCAGTTCTTC. The chain links TRBV19 to TRBJ2-1, with no clear D. CDR3 length equals 16 residues. The germline CDR1 and CDR2 sequences are LNHDA and SQIVND (reference sequence). The ends were cut back, 3 bases at V and 0 bases at J, with 12 bases in the middle. The entire variable domain, with the rest obtained from reference TRBV19 and TRBJ2-1, is as follows: DGGITQSPKYLFRKEGQNVTLSCEQNLNHDAMYWYRQDPGQGLRLIYYSQIVNDFQKGDIAEGYSVSREKKESFPLTVTSAQKNPTAFYLCASSMGRPSSYNEQFFGPGTRLTVL.

This chain joins TRBV2 and TRBJ1-1; TRBD1 matches 7 bases. V lost 4 bases to trimming and J lost 6 bases; unmatched junction nucleotides: 5. The CDR3 consists of 13 residues. Germline CDR1 is SNHLY and CDR2 is FYNNEI. The chain's CDR3 is CASSGQGVAEAFF. As DNA, the CDR3 is TGTGCCAGCAGTGGGCAGGGGGTCGCTGAAGCTTTCTTT.

This clonotype was found once. A junction end diverges from the germline sequence, so it may reflect a read error. This sequence joins TRBV7-7 and TRBJ2-2, with D unclear. CDR3 size: 14 residues. Germline CDR1 and CDR2: SSHAT and FNYEAQ (reference sequence). The CDR3 sequence is CASSPESVSGELFF. Here the CDR3 DNA reads TGTGCTAGCAGCCCGGAAAGCGTCTCCGGGGAGCTGTTTTTT.

CDR3 sequence reads: CASTAGSYEQYF. CDR3 nucleotide sequence: TGTGCCAGCACTGCCGGTTCCTACGAGCAGTACTTC. This chain connects TRBV2 to TRBJ2-7, with unresolved D. Germline CDR1 reads SNHLY; CDR2 reads FYNNEI. V lost 7 bases and J lost 1, with 8 bases in between. This CDR3 has 12 amino acids.